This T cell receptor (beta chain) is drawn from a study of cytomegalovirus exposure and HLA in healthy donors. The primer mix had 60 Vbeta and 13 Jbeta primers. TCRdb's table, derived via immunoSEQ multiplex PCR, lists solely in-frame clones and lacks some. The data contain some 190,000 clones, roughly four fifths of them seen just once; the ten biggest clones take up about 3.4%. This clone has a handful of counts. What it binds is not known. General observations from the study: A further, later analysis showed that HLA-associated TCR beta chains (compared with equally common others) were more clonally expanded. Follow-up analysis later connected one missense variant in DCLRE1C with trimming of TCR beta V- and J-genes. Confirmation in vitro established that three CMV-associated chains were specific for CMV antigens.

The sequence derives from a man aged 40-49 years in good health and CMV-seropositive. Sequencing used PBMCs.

The CDR3 nucleotides read TGCGCCAGCAGCTTCGCACCGGGACAGAGCCCCTATGGCTACACCTTC. Amino acid sequence: CASSFAPGQSPYGYTF. The chain carries TRBV5-1 and TRBJ1-2; the match to TRBD1 covers 7 bases. The CDR3 has 16 residues. The trim removed 2 bases at V and 4 bases at J, leaving 11 bases unmatched. Germline CDR1 is SGHRS and CDR2 is YFSETQ.